This T cell receptor (beta chain) came from a study of T cell responses to AZD1222 COVID-19 vaccine (dated by TCRdb to about 2021). Background for the entire study: A total of 230 to 250 trial participants underwent TCR sequencing, of whom 207 received two doses of AZD1222 and around 26 received two doses of the MenACWY control vaccine. Trial participants were enrolled into age subgroups of 18-55, 56-69 and 70-plus years, which contained about 150, 27 and 61 TCR-sequenced participants, respectively.

Comment on this clone: Its antigen is not yet known. Base qualities are not at hand, and no much larger clone is one base apart.

The CDR3 regions of human TCRbeta chains were analyzed by immunosequencing. As for how the authors treated the data: TCRs in the repertoires were compared against a reference library of SARS-CoV-2-specific TCRs that had been generated with the MIRA antigen-specificity platform. Breadth meant the fraction of unique TCRs that were SARS-CoV-2-associated, whereas depth meant the fraction of total T cells that were SARS-CoV-2-associated. Using the MIRA data, each spike-specific TCR was assigned both to the spike region to which the TCR was reactive and to a CD4 or CD8 class. Log10-transformed breadth and depth values were compared by one-way ANOVA with Sidak's multiple comparisons tests. Sourced from immuneACCESS, this table was stored by TCRdb with only in-frame sequences that have V and J called. A share of the clones is absent; for the studies checked, an unresolved V gene accounts for under half, and the remainder has no known explanation. The DNA was the basis for D and trimming; V, J and clone size are from that table. The sample yields approximately 150,000 clones; 75% to 95% were counted once. The ten top clones hold 3.2% of the sample.

Read against the paper, the sample's time point label means: about 28 days (+/-7) after the second vaccine dose. Because spike-specific TCR depth and breadth did not differ between the two schedules, AZD1222 recipients who got a second dose at roughly 4 weeks were pooled with those who got a second dose at roughly 12 weeks. The vaccinee samples were drawn from two UK trials, COV001 and COV002, one of which was a single-blind randomized controlled phase 2/3 trial testing AZD1222 (ChAdOx1 nCoV-19) in healthy adults. For TCRbeta chain sequencing, PBMC samples from trial participants were taken at day 0 and at day 28 after the second dose. Deletion took 2 bases off V and 0 bases off J, with a span of 10 bases between the germline ends. As encoded in the germline V gene, CDR1 is LGHNT while CDR2 is FRNRAP. The CDR3 holds 16 amino acids from the cysteine to the phenylalanine. Only CDR3 DNA is held: 48 bases, read in frame from base 1.

The research as a whole found: Participants were mostly white British, with more females than males. The authors suggested clonal diversity may have been underestimated. CD4 TCRs associated with the vaccine covered the entire spike protein, and the dominant responses were in regions 160-218 and 743-854. Conclusions about previously exposed vaccinees are limited, since just 6 or 7 AZD1222 recipients were seropositive for SARS-CoV-2 at baseline. The 56-69-year group was small, and its depth increase did not reach significance, likely because of low power. Nearly half of unique spike-specific TCRs reportedly recognized epitopes outside regions mutated in the B.1.351 and B.1.1.7 variants. After two AZD1222 doses, spike-specific TCR breadth and depth were significantly higher than at day 0 and than in MenACWY recipients. Because no day 14 peak-response samples were available, the repertoires could be characterized only after the peak T cell response.

This specimen consisted of peripheral blood, obtained 28 days after the second AZD1222 dose. This receptor chain uses TRBV12-5 and TRBJ2-2; the D region possibly corresponds to TRBD2 (5 bases align). This clonotype originated in an adult who received the AZD1222 COVID-19 vaccine. The DNA sequence is TGTGCTAGTGGTTTGTACGCGGGTACGAACACCGGGGAGCTGTTTTTT. Its amino acids are CASGLYAGTNTGELFF.